This TCR beta chain was sequenced during a study of identical twins. The study's findings and limits: Cord blood beta clonotypes that were abundant carried fewer insertions, and memory repertoires showed no such trend.

As to this clonotype: The antigen is unknown.

TCRdb re-derived calls from the 5' RACE reads in MiXCR, one entry per CDR3 protein. The sample holds around 250,000 distinct CDR3 sequences, about 13% seen once. In addition, the sample was reused for a study of yellow fever vaccine responses in identical twins.

This sequence originates from a woman younger than 35 in good health. The sequencing input was memory (CD45RO+) T cells sorted from blood.

The CDR3 region is CASSSTGRNSPLHF. CDR3 nucleotide sequence: TGTGCCAGCAGTTCGACAGGGCGAAATTCACCCCTCCACTTT. V and J are TRBV2 and TRBJ1-6, with TRBD1 identical over 7 bases. The CDR3 has 14 amino acids. V lost 5 bases, J lost 7 bases, and 5 bases stayed unmatched. The germline CDR1 and CDR2 sequences are SNHLY and FYNNEI.